This record looks at one TCR beta chain sequence and its context. Its antigen is unknown. The length of the CDR3 is 18 residues. The V gene's germline CDR1 is SGHVS and CDR2 FQNEAQ. Trimming at V came to 1 base and at J to 2 bases, leaving 10 bases not matched to a gene. The data were obtained in a study of human T cells and chemical hapten exposure. For the study at large: Upper back patch tests used 0.01% DPC, scored after 6 days. Whole-study results and caveats: Controls had significantly fewer large CDR3 similarity clusters than were formed by expanded TCRs. DPC sensitization left the count of TCRs above 1 in 1000 unchanged.

In the source study's methods: Sample-level TCR yields exhibited a median of 95,638, with a range of about 23,224 to 700,000. Via MiXCR, TCRdb re-called the RACE reads, giving one row per CDR3 protein. For this entry, the V and J calls and clone size follow TCRdb and not the study's own pipeline. The repertoire has approximately 160,000 distinct CDR3 sequences, 25% to 35% of them found once; the top ten carry around 1.9%. Specified time point: patch test 3, about 24 weeks after DPC sensitization. Treatment: therapeutic diphenylcyclopropenone sensitization with weekly scalp DPC. The receptor was derived from a woman under 30 with alopecia areata. Some clones in this sample may be carry-over from other donors' samples. The chain carries TRBV7-8 and TRBJ2-4; 8 nucleotides line up with TRBD1. Source: whole blood, taken in connection with sensitization to the hapten diphenylcyclopropenone (DPC). CDR3 sequence: CASSLEGTGLRTKNIQYF. CDR3 sequence (DNA): TGTGCCAGCAGCTTAGAGGGGACAGGTCTAAGGACCAAAAACATTCAGTACTTC.